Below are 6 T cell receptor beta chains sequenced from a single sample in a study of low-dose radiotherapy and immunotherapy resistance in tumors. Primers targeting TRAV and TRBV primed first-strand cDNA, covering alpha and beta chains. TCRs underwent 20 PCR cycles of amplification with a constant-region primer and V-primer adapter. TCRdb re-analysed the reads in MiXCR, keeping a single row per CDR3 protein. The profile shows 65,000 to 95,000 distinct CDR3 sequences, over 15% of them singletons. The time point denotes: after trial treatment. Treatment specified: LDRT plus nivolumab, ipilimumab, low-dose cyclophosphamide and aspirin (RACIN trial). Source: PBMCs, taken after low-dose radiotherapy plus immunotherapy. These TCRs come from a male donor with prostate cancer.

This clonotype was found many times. CDR3 DNA: TGTGCCAGCAGGGTTCTGACTAGCGGGAATGAGCAGTTCTTC. It specifies CASRVLTSGNEQFF. The chain combines TRBV28 with TRBJ2-1, with 10 positions matching TRBD2. The CDR3 has 14 residues. Germline V gene sequence: CDR1 MDHEN, CDR2 SYDVKM. V trimming: 6 bases; J trimming: 7 bases; junction bases outside the gene matches: 6.

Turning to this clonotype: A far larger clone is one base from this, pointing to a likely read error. CDR3 protein: CASSLDFSSGNLGEQYF. Written as DNA, the CDR3 is TGCGCCAGCAGCTTAGATTTCTCTAGCGGGAATCTGGGTGAGCAGTACTTC. The chain links TRBV5-1 to TRBJ2-7, with TRBD2 identical over 9 bases. Germline lookup yields CDR1 SGHRS and CDR2 YFSETQ. The CDR3 has 17 amino acids. With V trimmed by 2 bases and J by 7 bases, 16 bases remained unmatched.

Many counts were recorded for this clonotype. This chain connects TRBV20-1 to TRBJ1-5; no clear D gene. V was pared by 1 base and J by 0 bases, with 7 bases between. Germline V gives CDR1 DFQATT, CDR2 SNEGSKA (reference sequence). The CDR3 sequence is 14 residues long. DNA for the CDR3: TGCAGTGCTAGAGGCGGATATAGCAATCAGCCCCAGCATTTT. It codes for CSARGGYSNQPQHF.

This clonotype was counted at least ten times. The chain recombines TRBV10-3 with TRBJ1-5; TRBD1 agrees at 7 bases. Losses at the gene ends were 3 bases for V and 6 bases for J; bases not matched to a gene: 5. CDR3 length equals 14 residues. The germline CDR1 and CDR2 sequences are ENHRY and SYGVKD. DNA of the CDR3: TGTGCCATCAGTGACGAGGGGGCCGGTCAGCCCCAGCATTTT. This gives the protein CAISDEGAGQPQHF.

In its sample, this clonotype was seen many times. CDR3 sequence reads: CSAGEGGSTGELFF. The CDR3 DNA reads as TGCAGTGCCGGGGAGGGTGGGAGTACCGGGGAGCTGTTTTTT. The chain recombines TRBV20-1 with TRBJ2-2; 7 nucleotides line up with TRBD2. V dropped 6 bases and J dropped 5; count of bases not matched to a gene: 9. The germline gives CDR1 DFQATT, CDR2 SNEGSKA (reference sequence). The CDR3 is made up of 14 amino acids.

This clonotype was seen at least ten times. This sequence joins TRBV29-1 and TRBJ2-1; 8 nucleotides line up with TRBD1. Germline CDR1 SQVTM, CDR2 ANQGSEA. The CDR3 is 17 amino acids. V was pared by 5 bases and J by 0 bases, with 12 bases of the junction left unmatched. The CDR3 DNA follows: TGCAGCGTTTTGGACCGTCAGGGGGCTTACTCCTACAATGAGCAGTTCTTC. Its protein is CSVLDRQGAYSYNEQFF.